This TCR beta chain was recovered during a study of PD-1 blockade in classical Hodgkin lymphoma. Method: immunoSEQ multiplex PCR; TCRdb's copy keeps in-frame clones and lacks some. The sample lists tens of thousands of clones, 90% seen once, with about 2.9% in the top ten. The germline V and J ends were trimmed by 3 bases and 8 bases, with 24 bases remaining between them. The CDR3 runs 17 residues. Germline V gene sequence: CDR1 LNHNV, CDR2 YYDKDF (reference sequence). On this clone itself: The antigen is unknown.

Time point meaning: cycle 4 day 1 (C4D1), after around six weeks of nivolumab. With no exception, relapse followed autologous stem cell transplantation in all patients, and brentuximab vedotin exposure varied. Best responses were complete response, partial response or progressive disease. Study-wide points: While CD8+ TCR diversity did not rise significantly by C4D1, CD4+ TCR diversity did. Those achieving complete response showed baseline diversity like newly diagnosed patients.

The rearrangement joins TRBV15 to TRBJ2-3; D is possibly TRBD2 (6 bases). The clonotype comes from a human donor with classical Hodgkin lymphoma. The sample in question was peripheral blood mononuclear cells (PBMCs), obtained before the fourth cycle of nivolumab. Written as DNA, the CDR3 is TGTGCCACCAGCAGGGGATTCGGGACTTCTTACTACTCTACGCAGTATTTT. Amino acid sequence: CATSRGFGTSYYSTQYF.